This T cell receptor (beta chain) emerged from a study of a mutant IDH1 vaccine in newly diagnosed glioma. On the study more broadly: Vaccine dosing followed radiotherapy by 4-6 weeks, or accompanied temozolomide cycles.

Time point noted: week 35, safety follow-up. The study gave 300 ug of mutant IDH1 20-mer peptide per vaccine dose, with topical imiquimod. Profiling relied on immunoSEQ multiplex PCR, and the TCRdb table lists in-frame clones only, not all of them. Of roughly 30,000 clones in the sample, 78% were seen once. With regard to this clone: Its antigen is still unknown.

The sample here was PBMCs, taken from a glioma patient whose treatment included an IDH1 peptide vaccine. This TCR was sampled from a woman aged 40 to 50 with glioma.

Here the CDR3 reads CSVRDGNTIYF. The DNA of the CDR3 is TGCAGCGTTCGAGACGGAAACACCATATATTTT. This sequence joins TRBV29-1 and TRBJ1-3; D ambiguous. The CDR3 sequence is 11 residues long. The germline V and J ends were trimmed by 5 bases and 4 bases, with 6 bases remaining between them. CDR1 SQVTM and CDR2 ANQGSEA come from the germline V gene.